The 29 T cell receptor beta chains in this list originate from one sample, sequenced in a study of radiotherapy plus CTLA-4 blockade in lung cancer. Some clones are missing from TCRdb's copy, which holds only in-frame ones; the method was immunoSEQ multiplex PCR. The sample has tens of thousands of clones; approximately 83% are singletons. The sequences come from peripheral blood, collected from a patient treated with radiotherapy plus ipilimumab. These TCRs come from a human donor with non-small cell lung cancer who had a partial response to radiotherapy plus ipilimumab.

The chain links TRBV6-5 to TRBJ1-2; tentative D call: TRBD1 (5 bases). Trimming shortened V by 6 bases and J by 0 bases, and 11 bases separated the two germline ends. The CDR3 spans 14 residues. The germline CDR1 and CDR2 sequences are MNHEY and SVGAGI. The CDR3 here is CASREDTTNYGYTF. CDR3 DNA sequence: TGTGCCAGCAGAGAGGACACTACTAACTATGGCTACACCTTC.

The chain is built from TRBV5-1 and TRBJ2-3; 8 bases agree with TRBD1. The CDR3 length is 16 residues. V gave up 0 bases and J gave up 1 base; unmatched junction bases: 4. CDR1 SGHRS and CDR2 YFSETQ come from the germline V gene. Here the CDR3 DNA reads TGCGCCAGCAGCTTGGCGACAGGGGCGGGCACAGATACGCAGTATTTT. It codes for CASSLATGAGTDTQYF.

This clone was recorded only once. The CDR3 DNA reads TGTGCCAGCAGCACCCGGGACAGGGGTGAAAAACTGTTTTTT. Translation: CASSTRDRGEKLFF. The chain employs TRBV5-4 and TRBJ1-4; 10 nucleotides align to TRBD1. The CDR3 totals 14 residues. V lost 4 bases, J lost 7 bases, and 4 bases stayed unmatched. CDR1 and CDR2 from the germline V gene are SGHNT and YYREEE (reference sequence). The full variable domain, with the rest looked up from reference TRBV5-4 and TRBJ1-4, is ETGVTQSPTHLIKTRGQQVTLRCSSQSGHNTVSWYQQALGQGPQFIFQYYREEENGRGNFPPRFSGLQFPNYSSELNVNALELDDSALYLCASSTRDRGEKLFFGSGTQLSVL.

This clone was recorded only once. This sequence joins TRBV30 and TRBJ1-2; D ambiguous. V gave up 0 bases and J gave up 4 bases, with 6 bases separating them. Germline loops: CDR1 GTSNPN, CDR2 SVGIG (reference sequence). This CDR3 is built from 12 residues. The CDR3 here is CAWSVSPYGYTF. CDR3 nucleotides: TGTGCCTGGAGTGTAAGCCCCTATGGCTACACCTTC.

V gene TRBV19 combines with J gene TRBJ1-5; 8 bases agree with TRBD1. Trimming removed 4 bases from V and 6 bases from J; junction bases left unmatched: 8. Germline assignment: CDR1 LNHDA and CDR2 SQIVND (reference sequence). The CDR3 loop spans 15 amino acids. The DNA for the CDR3 is TGTGCCAGTAGTAACCGAGGACAGGGTGGTCAGCCCCAGCATTTT. Amino acid sequence: CASSNRGQGGQPQHF.

The CDR3 sequence is CASSPQRLAQQFF. The CDR3 DNA sequence: TGTGCCAGCAGCCCCCAAAGACTAGCCCAGCAGTTCTTC. The chain employs TRBV7-3 and TRBJ2-1; TRBD2 agrees at 7 bases. Germline loops: CDR1 SGHTA, CDR2 FQGTGA. The trim removed 5 bases at V and 11 bases at J, leaving 9 bases unmatched. The CDR3 consists of 13 residues.

J is TRBJ2-7 and V is TRBV7-2; unclear D gene. The CDR3 covers 12 residues. The V end lost 5 bases, the J end lost 1 base, and 6 bases lay between the germline ends. Germline V gives CDR1 SGHTA, CDR2 FQGNSA. In DNA, the CDR3 is TGTGCCAGCAGCCAATTTTCCTACGAGCAGTACTTC. Protein: CASSQFSYEQYF.

The chain uses TRBV19 and TRBJ2-3, with TRBD2 identical over 8 bases. The CDR3 has 17 amino acids. V lost 5 bases, J lost 0 bases, and 10 bases stayed unmatched. The germline CDR1 and CDR2 sequences are LNHDA and SQIVND (reference sequence). CDR3 nucleotide sequence: TGTGCCAGTAGTCCCCGTTTTGCTAGCGGGAGCACAGATACGCAGTATTTT. Protein: CASSPRFASGSTDTQYF.

The rearrangement joins TRBV27 to TRBJ1-5; 7 bases align to TRBD1. This CDR3 has 13 amino acids. Germline V gives CDR1 MNHEY, CDR2 SMNVEV (reference sequence). The V gene end was trimmed by 6 bases and the J gene end by 12 bases; junction bases not matched to a gene: 11. CDR3 sequence (DNA): TGTGCCAGCAGCCCGGGACAGCGTGCTGGCCAGCATTTT. Encoded protein: CASSPGQRAGQHF.

J is TRBJ2-7 and V is TRBV6-6; 10 bases align to TRBD1. The CDR3 sequence is 15 residues long. With 5 bases clipped from V and 3 bases from J, the junction kept 7 bases outside the gene matches. Germline CDR1 is MNHNY and CDR2 is SVGAGI (reference sequence). The CDR3 is CASSGPGTGDYEQYF. In nucleotides, the CDR3 is TGTGCCAGCAGTGGGCCGGGGACAGGGGACTACGAGCAGTACTTC.

The chain has TRBV27 and TRBJ2-7, with 7 positions matching TRBD1. J was trimmed by 3 bases and V by 4 bases; bases with no gene match: 9. Germline V CDR1 and CDR2: MNHEY, SMNVEV (reference sequence). This CDR3 region has 15 residues. The chain's CDR3 is CASSSVTGYNYEQYF. The CDR3, as DNA: TGTGCCAGCAGTTCAGTGACAGGGTACAACTACGAGCAGTACTTC.

The chain couples TRBV5-5 to TRBJ2-2; the match to TRBD1 covers 7 bases. The CDR3 sequence is 15 residues long. J lost 4 bases, V lost 4 bases, and 7 bases had no gene match. Germline loops: CDR1 SGHKS, CDR2 YYEKEE (reference sequence). In DNA, the CDR3 is TGTGCCAGCAGCGGCATGGGACAGCGCACCGGGGAGCTGTTTTTT. It translates to CASSGMGQRTGELFF. Using reference TRBV5-5 and TRBJ2-2 for the parts outside the CDR3, the full variable domain is DAGVTQSPTHLIKTRGQQVTLRCSPISGHKSVSWYQQVLGQGPQFIFQYYEKEERGRGNFPDRFSARQFPNYSSELNVNALLLGDSALYLCASSGMGQRTGELFFGEGSRLTVL.

J is TRBJ2-1 and V is TRBV30; D gene unclear. Per the germline V gene, CDR1 is GTSNPN and CDR2 is SVGIG (reference sequence). The CDR3 spans 12 residues. V lost 0 bases and J 4 bases, leaving 4 bases between the germline ends. The CDR3 DNA sequence: TGTGCCTGGAGTGTACAATACAATGAGCAGTTCTTC. It encodes CAWSVQYNEQFF.

The chain uses TRBV5-1 and TRBJ2-5; TRBD2 is a possible D gene (5 bases). V gave up 4 bases and J gave up 1 base, with 11 bases separating them. The CDR3 is 14 residues long. Germline values: CDR1 SGHRS, CDR2 YFSETQ. The CDR3 DNA is TGCGCCAGCAGCGTGACCGGGGTCCAAGAGACCCAGTACTTC. The encoded protein is CASSVTGVQETQYF.

This clone was seen a few times. Other DNA sequences in this specimen translate into the identical CDR3. The rearrangement links TRBV28 to TRBJ1-5, with D perhaps TRBD1 (5 bases). This CDR3 is built from 15 residues. V was clipped by 3 bases and J by 2 bases, with 11 bases between them. CDR1 is MDHEN, CDR2 SYDVKM, per germline. CDR3 sequence (DNA): TGTGCCAGCAGTTTGGGGGGAGCAGGCAATCAGCCCCAGCATTTT. It codes for CASSLGGAGNQPQHF.

The rearrangement joins TRBV14 to TRBJ2-1; TRBD1 matches at 9 bases. CDR3 length equals 17 residues. The germline V gene has CDR1 SGHDN and CDR2 FVKESK. With 0 bases clipped from V and 4 bases from J, the junction kept 7 bases outside the gene matches. Written as DNA, the CDR3 is TGTGCCAGCAGCCAAGATGGGGGACAGGGCCATTACAATGAGCAGTTCTTC. Protein: CASSQDGGQGHYNEQFF.

The chain uses TRBV28 and TRBJ2-4; possible D gene TRBD2, 5 bases. Trimming shortened V by 4 bases and J by 6 bases, and 16 bases separated the two germline ends. Germline CDR1 reads MDHEN; CDR2 reads SYDVKM. The CDR3 has 15 residues. The CDR3 nucleotides are TGTGCCAGCAGTTCCCCGGCGGGCGAGGGAAACATTCAGTACTTC. Its translation is CASSSPAGEGNIQYF.

V and J are TRBV4-2 and TRBJ1-5; 7 positions match TRBD1. CDR1 is LGHNA and CDR2 is YNFKEQ in the germline V gene. After removal of 0 bases from V and 6 bases from J, the junction contained 8 bases not matched to a gene. CDR3 size: 16 residues. The CDR3 loop reads CASSQEEGARAQPQHF. CDR3 in DNA: TGTGCCAGCAGCCAAGAAGAGGGGGCGCGCGCTCAGCCCCAGCATTTT.

The CDR3: CASREVPLGTDTQYF. CDR3 sequence (DNA): TGTGCCAGCCGGGAGGTACCGTTAGGCACAGATACGCAGTATTTT. The chain joins TRBV27 to TRBJ2-3, with TRBD2 matching 7 bases. The CDR3 has 15 residues. Germline assignment: CDR1 MNHEY and CDR2 SMNVEV (reference sequence). V lost 8 bases, J lost 1 base, and 9 bases stayed unmatched.

The V gene is TRBV13, the J gene TRBJ2-7, with 7 nucleotides matching TRBD1. CDR3 size: 13 residues. J was trimmed by 6 bases and V by 4 bases; bases with no gene match: 6. Germline CDR1 reads PRHDT; CDR2 reads FYEKMQ (reference sequence). The CDR3 region has the DNA TGTGCCAGCAGCTCGGGGACAGCGCCCGAGCAGTACGTC. Its protein is CASSSGTAPEQYV.

This rearrangement joins TRBV5-1 to TRBJ2-1, with 10 bases identical to TRBD2. J was trimmed by 2 bases and V by 2 bases; bases with no gene match: 4. Looked up from germline, CDR1 is SGHRS and CDR2 is YFSETQ. This CDR3 is built from 16 residues. In nucleotides, the CDR3 is TGCGCCAGCAGCTTAACAGCGGGAGGGGCCTACAATGAGCAGTTCTTC. Residues: CASSLTAGGAYNEQFF. Using reference TRBV5-1 and TRBJ2-1 for the parts outside the CDR3, the full variable domain is KAGVTQTPRYLIKTRGQQVTLSCSPISGHRSVSWYQQTPGQGLQFLFEYFSETQRNKGNFPGRFSGRQFSNSRSEMNVSTLELGDSALYLCASSLTAGGAYNEQFFGPGTRLTVL.

This rearrangement joins TRBV19 to TRBJ1-5; 9 nucleotides align to TRBD1. CDR3 length equals 14 residues. The junction had 2 bases not matched to a gene; V was cut back by 4 bases and J by 4 bases. Per the germline V gene, CDR1 is LNHDA and CDR2 is SQIVND (reference sequence). CDR3 region: CASSKGTGNQPQHF. The CDR3 region has the DNA TGTGCCAGTAGTAAGGGGACAGGGAATCAGCCCCAGCATTTT.

The V gene is TRBV5-4, the J gene TRBJ1-2, with D perhaps matching TRBD1 (5 bases). Germline CDR1 SGHNT, CDR2 YYREEE (reference sequence). The CDR3 consists of 13 residues. V was pared by 3 bases and J by 2 bases, with 8 bases between. As DNA, the CDR3 is TGTGCCAGCAGCTCCAGGGTGAACTATGGCTACACCTTC. The encoded protein is CASSSRVNYGYTF.

This chain joins TRBV5-1 and TRBJ1-2; possibly TRBD1 for D (5 bases). V was clipped by 4 bases and J by 3 bases, with 16 bases between them. This CDR3 has 15 residues. The germline V gene encodes CDR1 SGHRS and CDR2 YFSETQ. CDR3 residues: CASSLGPPGHYGYTF. The CDR3 nucleotides read TGCGCCAGCAGCCTCGGGCCTCCAGGGCACTATGGCTACACCTTC.

The genes are TRBV29-1 and TRBJ2-1, with D uncertain. CDR1 is SQVTM and CDR2 is ANQGSEA in the germline V gene. V shed 4 bases and J shed 5 bases, with 6 bases lying between them. This CDR3 spans 11 amino acids. CDR3: CSVARNNEQFF. The CDR3 nucleotides read TGCAGCGTTGCCAGGAACAATGAGCAGTTCTTC.

The rearrangement joins TRBV5-4 to TRBJ2-5; the D gene is possibly TRBD1 (6 bases). The CDR3 has 15 residues. Germline V gives CDR1 SGHNT, CDR2 YYREEE (reference sequence). Trimming removed 5 bases from V and 4 bases from J, with 18 bases in between. The CDR3 DNA follows: TGTGCCAGCAGGACCACAGGGTCGAGGGCAGAGACCCAGTACTTC. It specifies CASRTTGSRAETQYF.

CDR3 DNA sequence: TGTGCCAGTATTCTAGAACAGGGTCGGTACACTGAAGCTTTCTTT. As protein: CASILEQGRYTEAFF. This chain connects TRBV19 to TRBJ1-1; TRBD1 might be the D (6 bases). The CDR3 sequence is 15 residues long. V was clipped by 7 bases and J by 3 bases, with 18 bases between them. Per germline, CDR1 LNHDA and CDR2 SQIVND (reference sequence).

The chain uses TRBV7-8 and TRBJ1-2; tentative D call: TRBD1 (5 bases). The CDR3 is 13 amino acids. V lost 1 base, J lost 7 bases, and 10 bases lay in between. Germline V CDR1 and CDR2: SGHVS, FQNEAQ. CDR3 sequence reads: CASSLGRVGGYTF. CDR3 nucleotides: TGTGCCAGCAGCTTAGGCAGGGTGGGTGGCTACACCTTC.

The chain recombines TRBV11-3 with TRBJ2-1; 7 bases map to TRBD2. The CDR3 sequence is 14 residues long. Germline V gene lookup returns CDR1 SGHNT and CDR2 YENEEA. The J segment lost 7 bases and the V segment lost 2 bases, leaving 5 bases of the junction unmatched. DNA of the CDR3: TGTGCCAGCAGCTTATCCCCGGGGGGAAATGAGCAGTTCTTC. Protein sequence: CASSLSPGGNEQFF.